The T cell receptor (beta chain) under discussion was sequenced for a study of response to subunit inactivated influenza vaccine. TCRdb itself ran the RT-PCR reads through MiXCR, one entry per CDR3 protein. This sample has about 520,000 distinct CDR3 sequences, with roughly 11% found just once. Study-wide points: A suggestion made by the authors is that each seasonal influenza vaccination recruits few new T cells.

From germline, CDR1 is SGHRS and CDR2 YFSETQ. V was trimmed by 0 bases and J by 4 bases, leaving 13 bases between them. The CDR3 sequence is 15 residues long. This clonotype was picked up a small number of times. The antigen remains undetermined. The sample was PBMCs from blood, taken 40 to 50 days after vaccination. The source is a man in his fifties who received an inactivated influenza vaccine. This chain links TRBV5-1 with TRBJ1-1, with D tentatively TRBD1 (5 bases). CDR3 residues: CASSLDGAQGTEAFF. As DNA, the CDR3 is TGCGCCAGCAGCTTGGATGGGGCCCAGGGCACTGAAGCTTTCTTT.